This TCR beta chain emerged from a study of blood T cell repertoires in COVID-19. Looking at the study overall: The United States, Italy and Spain were the sources of the acute and convalescent COVID-19 samples. Nucleic acid was either cDNA or gDNA, and it came from T cells, B-cell-depleted T cells, or PBMCs.

The CDR3 covers 13 residues. V lost 8 bases and J lost 5, with 14 bases in between. CDR1 is LGHDT, CDR2 YNNKEL, per germline (reference sequence). Per the study methods: Reference gene primer amplification yielded estimated nucleated cell counts. TCRdb's table, derived via immunoSEQ multiplex PCR, lists solely in-frame clones and lacks some. D and trimming were read from the DNA, whereas the V and J calls and clone size are those reported in that table. The table shows almost 50,000 clones, with around 68% occurring only once. This clonotype was obtained from an older woman with acute or convalescent COVID-19. The sample was peripheral blood. The genes are TRBV3-1 (or the pseudogene TRBV3-2) and TRBJ2-3; the D gene is possibly TRBD2 (5 bases). The CDR3 coding sequence is TGTGCCAGCGGCTCCCTAGGAGGAGATACGCAGTATTTT. Translated: CASGSLGGDTQYF.